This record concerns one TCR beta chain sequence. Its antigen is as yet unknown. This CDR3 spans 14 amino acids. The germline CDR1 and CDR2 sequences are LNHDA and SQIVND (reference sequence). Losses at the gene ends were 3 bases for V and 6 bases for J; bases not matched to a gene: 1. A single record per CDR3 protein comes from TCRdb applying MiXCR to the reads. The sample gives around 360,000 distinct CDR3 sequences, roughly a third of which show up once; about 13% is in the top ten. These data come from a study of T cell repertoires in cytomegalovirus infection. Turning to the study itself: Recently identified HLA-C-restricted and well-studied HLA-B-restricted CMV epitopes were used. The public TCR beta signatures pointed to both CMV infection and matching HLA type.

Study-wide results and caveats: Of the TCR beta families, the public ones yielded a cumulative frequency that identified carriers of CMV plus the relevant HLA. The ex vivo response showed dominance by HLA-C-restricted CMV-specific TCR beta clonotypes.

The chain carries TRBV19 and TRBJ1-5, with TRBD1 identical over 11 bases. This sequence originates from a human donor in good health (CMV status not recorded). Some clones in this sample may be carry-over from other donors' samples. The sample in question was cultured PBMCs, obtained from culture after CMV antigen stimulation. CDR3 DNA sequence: TGTGCCAGTAGTATGGGACAGGGGGGTCAGCCCCAGCATTTT. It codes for CASSMGQGGQPQHF. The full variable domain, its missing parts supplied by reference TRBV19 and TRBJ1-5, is DGGITQSPKYLFRKEGQNVTLSCEQNLNHDAMYWYRQDPGQGLRLIYYSQIVNDFQKGDIAEGYSVSREKKESFPLTVTSAQKNPTAFYLCASSMGQGGQPQHFGDGTRLSIL.